What follows are 27 T cell receptor beta chains derived from one specimen sequenced in a study of PD-L1 blockade in urothelial cancer. Data came from immunoSEQ multiplex PCR; TCRdb stores just in-frame clones and leaves some out. The table records roughly 20,000 clones, around nine tenths of them present only once. Sample: PBMCs, taken around atezolizumab (anti-PD-L1) treatment. The receptors were gathered from a middle-aged man with urothelial cancer.

J is TRBJ2-7 and V is TRBV28, with 7 bases fitting TRBD2. CDR1 MDHEN and CDR2 SYDVKM come from the germline V gene. This CDR3 is built from 17 residues. Losses at the gene ends were 3 bases for V and 3 bases for J; bases not matched to a gene: 14. The CDR3 nucleotides are TGTGCCAGCAGTTTGGCGATAGCGGGCCACCCAGGCTACGAGCAGTACTTC. Its protein product is CASSLAIAGHPGYEQYF.

The gene calls are TRBV28 and TRBJ2-1, with 12 bases that match TRBD2. The V gene's germline CDR1 is MDHEN and CDR2 SYDVKM. The CDR3 covers 14 residues. V was clipped by 6 bases and J by 6 bases; unmatched bases: 3. CDR3 in amino acids: CASRRTSGINEQFF. The CDR3 region has the DNA TGTGCCAGCAGACGGACTAGCGGGATCAATGAGCAGTTCTTC.

The CDR3 DNA reads as TGTGCCAGCTCAGCAGCCCAGGATAGCAATCAGCCCCAGCATTTT. This gives the protein CASSAAQDSNQPQHF. The V and J genes are TRBV18 and TRBJ1-5; D is unclear. Germline V gene data show CDR1 as KGHSH and CDR2 as LQKENI. This CDR3 has 15 amino acids. V lost 5 bases and J 0 bases, leaving 11 bases between the germline ends.

This chain uses TRBV27 with TRBJ2-3; 7 bases are a match to TRBD2. J was trimmed by 1 base and V by 4 bases; bases with no gene match: 5. Looked up from germline, CDR1 is MNHEY and CDR2 is SMNVEV (reference sequence). The length of the CDR3 is 15 residues. The CDR3 coding sequence is TGTGCCAGCAGTTCGGGGGGAGTGGGCACAGATACGCAGTATTTT. Translation gives CASSSGGVGTDTQYF.

The V call is TRBV27, the J call TRBJ2-7; TRBD2 matches 14 bases. Per the germline V gene, CDR1 is MNHEY and CDR2 is SMNVEV (reference sequence). The CDR3 totals 19 residues. J was trimmed by 0 bases and V by 7 bases; bases with no gene match: 14. CDR3 residues: CASTFPGLAGVEASYEQYF. In nucleotides, the CDR3 is TGTGCCAGCACCTTTCCGGGACTAGCGGGAGTGGAAGCCTCCTACGAGCAGTACTTC.

This clone showed up just a few times. CDR3 in DNA: TGCGCCAGCAGCTTGGGACTGGGACACCCCCAAGAGACCCAGTACTTC. Residues: CASSLGLGHPQETQYF. This chain links TRBV5-1 with TRBJ2-5; weak D call: TRBD1 (6 bases). The V gene lost 0 bases and the J gene lost 1 base, with 13 bases spanning the gap. CDR1 and CDR2 (germline): SGHRS, YFSETQ. The CDR3 runs to 16 residues.

The rearrangement joins TRBV14 to TRBJ2-2, with TRBD2 matching over 7 bases. Germline CDR1 reads SGHDN; CDR2 reads FVKESK. With V trimmed by 0 bases and J by 5 bases, 9 bases remained unmatched. CDR3 length equals 17 residues. The CDR3 DNA reads TGTGCCAGCAGCCAAGATATCCCTCAGGGAGGGACCGGGGAGCTGTTTTTT. Amino acids: CASSQDIPQGGTGELFF.

The J gene is TRBJ2-1, the V gene TRBV11-3, with a weak D call TRBD1 (5 bases). Trimming took 2 bases from V and 8 from J, leaving 13 bases between them. CDR3 size: 14 residues. Germline CDR1 SGHNT, CDR2 YENEEA. The chain's CDR3 is CASSLNQGHDEQFF. DNA for the CDR3: TGTGCCAGCAGCTTAAATCAGGGTCACGATGAGCAGTTCTTC.

The chain recombines TRBV11-2 with TRBJ2-7; D possibly corresponds to TRBD1 (7 bases). There are 18 residues in the CDR3. V gave up 1 base and J gave up 0 bases, with 19 bases separating them. Germline V gene sequence: CDR1 SGHAT, CDR2 FQNNGV. The CDR3 DNA reads as TGTGCCAGCAGCTTAGTCTTACAGGGGAGGTTTAGCTCCTACGAGCAGTACTTC. Residues: CASSLVLQGRFSSYEQYF.

The CDR3 region has the DNA TGTGCCAGCTCACCCATGACAGGGGACGAGCAGTACTTC. Protein sequence: CASSPMTGDEQYF. The chain employs TRBV18 and TRBJ2-7; TRBD1 matches at 8 bases. The junction had 3 bases not matched to a gene; V was cut back by 3 bases and J by 5 bases. CDR3 length equals 13 residues. The germline CDR1 and CDR2 sequences are KGHSH and LQKENI.

This clone was seen once. This sequence joins TRBV27 and TRBJ1-5; D uncertain. The germline CDR1 and CDR2 sequences are MNHEY and SMNVEV (reference sequence). V lost 3 bases and J lost 4, with 7 bases in between. The CDR3 sequence is 13 residues long. The CDR3: CASSFLANQPQHF. CDR3 coding DNA: TGTGCCAGCAGTTTTCTGGCTAATCAGCCCCAGCATTTT.

The chain has TRBV19 and TRBJ1-3; 7 bases fit TRBD1. J lost 3 bases, V lost 6 bases, and 17 bases had no gene match. Germline CDR1 reads LNHDA; CDR2 reads SQIVND (reference sequence). The CDR3 has 18 amino acids. CDR3 in amino acids: CASRLQGTATFNGNTIYF. DNA for the CDR3: TGTGCCAGTAGACTCCAGGGGACAGCGACATTCAATGGAAACACCATATATTTT.

The V and J genes are TRBV15 and TRBJ2-5; the match to TRBD2 covers 12 bases. CDR1 LNHNV and CDR2 YYDKDF come from the germline V gene (reference sequence). The CDR3 runs 16 residues. Trimming cost V 1 base and J 2 bases; bases outside gene matches: 2. CDR3 coding DNA: TGTGCCACCAGCAGAGCGACTAGCGGGGGACAAGAGACCCAGTACTTC. Translation: CATSRATSGGQETQYF. Full variable domain (remainder filled in from reference TRBV15 and TRBJ2-5): DAMVIQNPRYQVTQFGKPVTLSCSQTLNHNVMYWYQQKSSQAPKLLFHYYDKDFNNEADTPDNFQSRRPNTSFCFLDIRSPGLGDTAMYLCATSRATSGGQETQYFGPGTRLLVL.

This chain links TRBV4-2 with TRBJ2-1; 12 positions match TRBD2. J lost 5 bases, V lost 1 base, and 0 bases had no gene match. This CDR3 has 15 residues. Germline CDR1 LGHNA, CDR2 YNFKEQ. As DNA, the CDR3 is TGTGCCAGCAGCCAAGGGACTAGCGGGGACAATGAGCAGTTCTTC. Its translation is CASSQGTSGDNEQFF.

This chain connects TRBV6-1 to TRBJ2-7; maybe TRBD2 (5 bases). This CDR3 region has 16 residues. In germline, CDR1 is MNHNS, CDR2 SASEGT. V shed 1 base and J shed 0 bases, with 13 bases lying between them. CDR3 residues: CASSEVTDFNSYEQYF. DNA for the CDR3: TGTGCCAGCAGTGAAGTGACGGACTTCAACTCCTACGAGCAGTACTTC.

The chain employs TRBV27 and TRBJ2-5; 11 bases map to TRBD1. V shed 5 bases and J 4 bases; nucleotides not matched to a gene: 9. This CDR3 is 16 amino acids long. Looked up from germline, CDR1 is MNHEY and CDR2 is SMNVEV (reference sequence). Written as DNA, the CDR3 is TGTGCCAGCAGTCCGAACACCGGGACAGGGGGAGAGACCCAGTACTTC. It yields the protein CASSPNTGTGGETQYF.

The V gene is TRBV5-4, the J gene TRBJ2-2, with D hard to call. CDR1 SGHNT and CDR2 YYREEE come from the germline V gene (reference sequence). This CDR3 region has 14 residues. Trimming shortened V by 1 base and J by 3 bases, and 7 bases separated the two germline ends. This CDR3 reads CASSLTDYTGELFF. The CDR3, as DNA: TGTGCCAGCAGCTTGACTGATTACACCGGGGAGCTGTTTTTT.

The genes are TRBV28 and TRBJ2-2; 7 nucleotides line up with TRBD1. Trimming removed 5 bases from V and 3 bases from J; junction bases left unmatched: 9. This CDR3 is built from 16 residues. The germline CDR1 and CDR2 sequences are MDHEN and SYDVKM. CDR3: CASSIAGGLHTGELFF. Written as DNA, the CDR3 is TGTGCCAGCAGTATCGCAGGGGGTTTGCACACCGGGGAGCTGTTTTTT.

V and J are TRBV5-1 and TRBJ1-1; D remains ambiguous. The V gene's germline CDR1 is SGHRS and CDR2 YFSETQ. The CDR3 totals 13 residues. V was cut by 7 bases and J by 1 base, with 11 bases left in between. Here the CDR3 reads CASQNGGNTEAFF. CDR3 nucleotide sequence: TGCGCCAGCCAAAACGGCGGGAACACTGAAGCTTTCTTT.

In nucleotides, the CDR3 is TGCAGTGCTAGAGAGACAGGAAAACTGTTTTTT. It yields the protein CSARETGKLFF. V gene TRBV20-1 combines with J gene TRBJ1-4, with D possibly being TRBD1 (6 bases). Germline CDR1 is DFQATT and CDR2 is SNEGSKA (reference sequence). Trimming shortened V by 0 bases and J by 10 bases, and 6 bases separated the two germline ends. This CDR3 has 11 amino acids.

This clone was counted only a few times. V gene TRBV6-6 combines with J gene TRBJ1-1, with TRBD1 matching over 7 bases. Germline loops: CDR1 MNHNY, CDR2 SVGAGI (reference sequence). V was pared by 9 bases and J by 4 bases, with 8 bases of the junction left unmatched. The CDR3 extends over 13 amino acids. The CDR3 DNA reads as TGTGCCAGTCAGGAGGGGGCTGGCACTGAAGCTTTCTTT. Translating gives CASQEGAGTEAFF.

The J gene is TRBJ2-7, the V gene TRBV29-1; TRBD2 matches at 13 bases. Germline CDR1 is SQVTM and CDR2 is ANQGSEA. This CDR3 region has 13 residues. With 6 bases clipped from V and 7 bases from J, the junction kept 6 bases outside the gene matches. The CDR3 region has the DNA TGCAGCGTGGGACTAGCGGGACTGGGAGAGCAGTACTTC. Residues: CSVGLAGLGEQYF.

The gene calls are TRBV2 and TRBJ1-1; no firm D call. Germline V gene data show CDR1 as SNHLY and CDR2 as FYNNEI. CDR3 size: 13 residues. The V end was cut by 8 bases, the J end by 6 bases, with 16 bases between. In nucleotides, the CDR3 is TGTGCCAGCCTCACCGGGGAGGAGGCTGAAGCTTTCTTT. It is translated as CASLTGEEAEAFF.

J is TRBJ1-3 and V is TRBV7-9; 7 bases are a match to TRBD1. The trim removed 1 base at V and 2 bases at J, leaving 2 bases unmatched. CDR3 length: 15 amino acids. Germline-derived CDR1 and CDR2 are SEHNR and FQNEAQ (reference sequence). The CDR3 here is CASSLDRGPGNTIYF. CDR3 bases: TGTGCCAGCAGCTTAGACAGGGGTCCTGGAAACACCATATATTTT.

This chain connects TRBV28 to TRBJ2-3, with 11 bases matching TRBD2. Germline CDR1 MDHEN, CDR2 SYDVKM. The CDR3 covers 19 residues. V shed 5 bases, J shed 0 bases, and the junction held 13 bases outside the gene matches. The DNA of the CDR3 is TGTGCCAGCAGTACGGGACTAGCGGAGCCCCCCTCTAGCACAGATACGCAGTATTTT. Protein sequence: CASSTGLAEPPSSTDTQYF. The full variable domain, in which reference TRBV28 and TRBJ2-3 provide the parts outside the CDR3, is DVKVTQSSRYLVKRTGEKVFLECVQDMDHENMFWYRQDPGLGLRLIYFSYDVKMKEKGDIPEGYSVSREKKERFSLILESASTNQTSMYLCASSTGLAEPPSSTDTQYFGPGTRLTVL.

V usage is TRBV4-1 and J usage is TRBJ2-4, with 7 bases lining up with TRBD2. Germline V gene data show CDR1 as MGHRA and CDR2 as YSYEKL. V trimming: 2 bases; J trimming: 3 bases; junction bases outside the gene matches: 4. The length of the CDR3 is 15 residues. CDR3 bases: TGCGCCAGCAGCCAAACGGGGGGAGGCAAAAACATTCAGTACTTC. Residues: CASSQTGGGKNIQYF.

The chain is built from TRBV10-3 and TRBJ1-6, with unresolved D. CDR1 is ENHRY, CDR2 SYGVKD, per germline. Trimming removed 11 bases from V and 0 bases from J, with 11 bases in between. The CDR3 contains 14 residues. In DNA, the CDR3 is TGTGCCGCCTCATGGAGCTCCTATAATTCACCCCTCCACTTT. It yields the protein CAASWSSYNSPLHF.